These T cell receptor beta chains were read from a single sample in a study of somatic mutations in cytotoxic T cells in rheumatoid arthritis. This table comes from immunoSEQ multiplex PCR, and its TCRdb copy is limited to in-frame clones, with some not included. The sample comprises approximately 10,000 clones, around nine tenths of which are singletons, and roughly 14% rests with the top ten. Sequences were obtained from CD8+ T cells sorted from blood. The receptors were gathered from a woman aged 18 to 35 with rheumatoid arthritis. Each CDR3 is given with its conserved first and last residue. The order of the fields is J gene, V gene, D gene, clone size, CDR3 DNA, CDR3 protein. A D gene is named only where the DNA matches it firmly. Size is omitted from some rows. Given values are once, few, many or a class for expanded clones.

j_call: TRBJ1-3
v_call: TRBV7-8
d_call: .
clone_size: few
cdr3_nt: TGTGCCAGCTCACAGGTCTCTGGAAACACCATATATTTT
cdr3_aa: CASSQVSGNTIYF

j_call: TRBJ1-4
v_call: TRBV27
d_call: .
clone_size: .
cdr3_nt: TGTGCCAGCAGCCGAGGCGTCTCAACTAATGAAAAACTGTTTTTT
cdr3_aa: CASSRGVSTNEKLFF

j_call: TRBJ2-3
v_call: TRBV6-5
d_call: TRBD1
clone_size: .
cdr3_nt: TGTGCCAGCAGTTTGGGCCGGGACAGGGGCATGACGCAGTATTTT
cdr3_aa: CASSLGRDRGMTQYF

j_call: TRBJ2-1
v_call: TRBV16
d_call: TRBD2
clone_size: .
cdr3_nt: TGTGCCAGCAGCGGGACTAGCGGGAGCTCCTACAATGAGCAGTTCTTC
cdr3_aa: CASSGTSGSSYNEQFF

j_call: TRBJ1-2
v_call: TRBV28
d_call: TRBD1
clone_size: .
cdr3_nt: TGTGCCAGCACGACAGGGGGGACCATTACACCTAACTATGGCTACACCTTC
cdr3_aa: CASTTGGTITPNYGYTF

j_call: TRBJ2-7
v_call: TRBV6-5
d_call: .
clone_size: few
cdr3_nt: TGTGCCAGCAGTACGATATCGGGGATCTACGAGCAGTACTTC
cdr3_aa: CASSTISGIYEQYF

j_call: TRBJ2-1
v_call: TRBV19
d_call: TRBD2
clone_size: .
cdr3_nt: TGTGCCAGTAGTGTCGCACTAGCGGGAGTCGGCTACAATGAGCAGTTCTTC
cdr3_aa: CASSVALAGVGYNEQFF

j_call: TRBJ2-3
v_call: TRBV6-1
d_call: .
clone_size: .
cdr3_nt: TGTGCCAGCAGTGAAGGGCGGGATGGAGCAGATACGCAGTATTTT
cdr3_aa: CASSEGRDGADTQYF

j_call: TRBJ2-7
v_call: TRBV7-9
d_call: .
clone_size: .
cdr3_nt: TGTGCCAGCAGTTCGGCTCCCACCGGGTCCTACGAGCAGTACTTC
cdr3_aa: CASSSAPTGSYEQYF

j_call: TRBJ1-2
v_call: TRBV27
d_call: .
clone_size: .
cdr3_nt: TGTGCCAGCAGGGCAGGCAACTATGGCTACACCTTC
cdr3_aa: CASRAGNYGYTF

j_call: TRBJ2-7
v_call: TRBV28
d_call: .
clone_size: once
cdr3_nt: TGTGCCAGCAGTTTCGGTGCAGGGGCCTTCTACGAGCAGTACTTC
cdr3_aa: CASSFGAGAFYEQYF

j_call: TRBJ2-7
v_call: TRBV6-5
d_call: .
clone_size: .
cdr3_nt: TGTGCCAGCAGTTACTCGTCCGGGGGTAACTACGAGCAGTACTTC
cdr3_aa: CASSYSSGGNYEQYF

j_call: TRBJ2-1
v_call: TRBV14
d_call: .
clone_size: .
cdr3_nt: TGTGCCAGCAGCCACAGGACCAGGGATAATGAGCAGTTCTTC
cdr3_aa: CASSHRTRDNEQFF

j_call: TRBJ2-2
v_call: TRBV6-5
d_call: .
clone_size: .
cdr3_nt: TGTGCCAGCAGTTACGCGGGAACCGGGGAGCTGTTTTTT
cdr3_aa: CASSYAGTGELFF

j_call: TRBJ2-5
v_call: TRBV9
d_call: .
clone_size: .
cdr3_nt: TGTGCCAGCAGCGGGCCTCTGACGGGTCAAGAGACCCAGTACTTC
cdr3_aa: CASSGPLTGQETQYF

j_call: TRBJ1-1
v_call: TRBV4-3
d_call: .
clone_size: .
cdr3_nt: TGCGCCAGCAGCCAAGGGTCGGGGGTTTTGAACACTGAAGCTTTCTTT
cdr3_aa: CASSQGSGVLNTEAFF

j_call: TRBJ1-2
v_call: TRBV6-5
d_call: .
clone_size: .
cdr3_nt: TGTGCCAGCAGCCGCGGTACAGGGAACTATGGCTACACCTTC
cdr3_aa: CASSRGTGNYGYTF

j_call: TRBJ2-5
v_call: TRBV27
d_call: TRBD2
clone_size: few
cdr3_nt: TGTGCCAGCAGTTACACGGCGGGAGGGGGGGAGACCCAGTACTTC
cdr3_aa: CASSYTAGGGETQYF

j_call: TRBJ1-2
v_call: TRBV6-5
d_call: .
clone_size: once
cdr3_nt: TGTGCCAGCAGTTTTTCAGGGGCCTTCGATGGCTACACCTTC
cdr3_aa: CASSFSGAFDGYTF

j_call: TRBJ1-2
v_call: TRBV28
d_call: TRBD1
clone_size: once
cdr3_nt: TGTGCCAGCAGACTTCAGGGGGCGGATGGCTACACCTTC
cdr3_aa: CASRLQGADGYTF

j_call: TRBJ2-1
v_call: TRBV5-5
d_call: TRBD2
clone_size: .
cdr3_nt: TGTGCCAGCAGCTTGCGACTAGCGGGGTCATACTCCTACAATGAGCAGTTCTTC
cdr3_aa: CASSLRLAGSYSYNEQFF

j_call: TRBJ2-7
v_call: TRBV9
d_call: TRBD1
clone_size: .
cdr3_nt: TGTGCCAGCAGCGCGGCGGGACAGGGTTACGAGCAGTACTTC
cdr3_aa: CASSAAGQGYEQYF

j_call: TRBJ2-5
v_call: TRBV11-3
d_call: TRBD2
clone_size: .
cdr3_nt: TGTGCCAGCAGCGCCTGGACTAGCGGGTCCCCATCACAAGAGACCCAGTACTTC
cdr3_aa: CASSAWTSGSPSQETQYF

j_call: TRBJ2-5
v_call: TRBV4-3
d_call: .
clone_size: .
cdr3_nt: TGCGCCAGCAGCCAGGGCAGGGAAGAGACCCAGTACTTC
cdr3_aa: CASSQGREETQYF

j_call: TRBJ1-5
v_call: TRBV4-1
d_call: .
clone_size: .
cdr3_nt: TGCGCCAGCAGCCAAGAGGGCCAGAAAAATCAGCCCCAGCATTTT
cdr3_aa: CASSQEGQKNQPQHF

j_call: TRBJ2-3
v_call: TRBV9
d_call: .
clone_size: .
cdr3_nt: TGTGCCAGCAGCGTAGGTGGGGGCGGAGATACGCAGTATTTT
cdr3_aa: CASSVGGGGDTQYF

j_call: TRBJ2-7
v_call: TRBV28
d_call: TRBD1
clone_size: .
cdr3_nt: TGTGCCATCGACAGGGGCCACGAGCAGTACTTC
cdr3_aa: CAIDRGHEQYF

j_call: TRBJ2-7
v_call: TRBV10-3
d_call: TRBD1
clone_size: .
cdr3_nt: TGTGCCATCAGTGGGGAACTTGCCTGGACAGGGGCTGGCTACGAGCAGTACTTC
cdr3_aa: CAISGELAWTGAGYEQYF